The 18 T cell receptor beta chains below were found in one sample sequenced in a study of regulatory T cells in long-lasting Graves disease. Both iRepertoire HTBI primers and Arm-PCR of CDR3 regions were used to build the TCR beta libraries. TCRdb fed the multiplex PCR reads into MiXCR, producing one record per CDR3 protein. Among around 240,000 distinct CDR3 sequences, 15% to 20% were seen once, and the ten largest hold less than 15%. The sample's time point: newly diagnosed GD, antithyroid drugs for less than 3 months. Extracted RNA from PBMCs served as the source of the TCR library. The data were also submitted as part of a second study, on T cells in Graves' hyperthyroidism and ophthalmopathy.

The source was peripheral blood mononuclear cells (PBMCs), collected at new diagnosis, from a patient treated with antithyroid drugs. These TCRs come from a woman younger than 45 with Graves disease.

For this clonotype: This may arise from a read error, as a much more abundant clone is one base away. The rearrangement links TRBV5-1 to TRBJ1-5; D is unclear. V lost 4 bases and J lost 7, with 15 bases in between. The germline gives CDR1 SGHRS, CDR2 YFSETQ. The CDR3 is 14 residues long. The DNA for the CDR3 is TGCGCCAGCAGCCAGGAGACACCTGGCCAGCCCCAGCATTTT. This translates into CASSQETPGQPQHF.

This clonotype was picked up many times. This chain joins TRBV5-6 and TRBJ1-5; 7 nucleotides line up with TRBD1. Germline values: CDR1 SGHDT, CDR2 YYEEEE. This CDR3 is built from 15 residues. The J segment lost 3 bases and the V segment lost 4 bases, leaving 7 bases of the junction unmatched. CDR3 coding DNA: TGTGCCAGCAGCCAGCTAGGGGGCCCCAATCAGCCCCAGCATTTT. It specifies CASSQLGGPNQPQHF.

With regard to this clonotype: A read error may be the cause here, since a much bigger clone is one base away. This chain joins TRBV6-5 and TRBJ2-1; 10 bases match TRBD2. Germline-derived CDR1 and CDR2 are MNHEY and SVGAGI. This CDR3 spans 17 amino acids. The CDR3 nucleotides are TGTGCCAGCAGCTACTCCCTAGCGGGGGCTCAGTACAATGAGCAGTTCTTC. This codes for CASSYSLAGAQYNEQFF.

This clonotype was recorded many times. The chain employs TRBV20-1 and TRBJ2-7, with no clear D. CDR1 is DFQATT and CDR2 is SNEGSKA in the germline V gene (reference sequence). V lost 0 bases to trimming and J lost 0 bases, with 9 bases between them. The CDR3 contains 14 residues. This CDR3 is CSARDAMSSYEQYF. The CDR3 DNA reads as TGCAGTGCTAGAGATGCCATGAGCTCCTACGAGCAGTACTTC.

In this sample, this clonotype turned up many times. The J gene is TRBJ2-1, the V gene TRBV12-3 or TRBV12-4, with 9 bases matching TRBD2. The V gene end was trimmed by 5 bases and the J gene end by 7 bases; junction bases not matched to a gene: 9. The CDR3 is made up of 15 amino acids. For the CDR3, the DNA is TGTGCCAGCAGTGCCCAGACTAGCGGAAAAAATGAGCAGTTCTTC. Residues: CASSAQTSGKNEQFF.

This clonotype has at least ten counts. The CDR3 DNA follows: TGCGCCAGCAGCCTGGGTGGGACAACTAATGAAAAACTGTTTTTT. Its translation is CASSLGGTTNEKLFF. V is TRBV5-1 and J is TRBJ1-4; D remains ambiguous. Between the trimmed V and J ends, which lost 4 bases and 0 bases, there was a span of 10 bases. CDR1 is SGHRS and CDR2 is YFSETQ in the germline V gene. The CDR3 spans 15 residues. Based on the CDR3 plus reference TRBV5-1 and TRBJ1-4, the full variable domain is KAGVTQTPRYLIKTRGQQVTLSCSPISGHRSVSWYQQTPGQGLQFLFEYFSETQRNKGNFPGRFSGRQFSNSRSEMNVSTLELGDSALYLCASSLGGTTNEKLFFGSGTQLSVL.

This clonotype came up many times. The rearrangement uses TRBV20-1 and TRBJ2-1, with D perhaps TRBD2 (5 bases). Germline CDR1 and CDR2: DFQATT and SNEGSKA (reference sequence). The CDR3 consists of 14 residues. Trimming took 6 bases from V and 8 from J, leaving 20 bases between them. The CDR3 DNA sequence: TGCAGTGCGCCCGATGGACGGGGTCGGGATGAGCAGTTCTTC. Its translation is CSAPDGRGRDEQFF.

This clonotype was recorded a few times. The chain joins TRBV19 to TRBJ2-2; D not certain. The CDR3 has 17 residues. From germline, CDR1 is LNHDA and CDR2 SQIVND (reference sequence). The V gene lost 5 bases and the J gene lost 5 bases, with 21 bases spanning the gap. The CDR3 nucleotides read TGTGCCAGTAGTCGTTCCGTCAGGTTGGAGTTGACCGGGGAGCTGTTTTTT. Protein sequence: CASSRSVRLELTGELFF.

A few counts support this clonotype. The chain links TRBV5-1 to TRBJ2-3; D unclear. V was clipped by 3 bases and J by 2 bases, with 13 bases between them. The length of the CDR3 is 15 residues. CDR1 is SGHRS, CDR2 YFSETQ, per germline. CDR3 sequence reads: CASSSTTRVTDTQYF. DNA for the CDR3: TGCGCCAGCAGCTCCACGACTCGAGTCACAGATACGCAGTATTTT.

Ten or more counts support this clonotype. The V gene is TRBV14, the J gene TRBJ2-3; D not resolved. Germline values: CDR1 SGHDN, CDR2 FVKESK. Trimming pared 1 base from V and 6 bases from J, leaving 8 bases between. The CDR3 spans 13 residues. CDR3 DNA: TGTGCCAGCAGCCAAGCCCTGCGGGATACGCAGTATTTT. Protein: CASSQALRDTQYF.

The V call is TRBV9, the J call TRBJ1-1; maybe TRBD1 (5 bases). Between the trimmed V and J ends, which lost 5 bases and 4 bases, there was a span of 12 bases. Germline V lookup: CDR1 SGDLS, CDR2 YYNGEE. The CDR3 totals 13 residues. CDR3 in amino acids: CASSQGQTTEAFF. The CDR3 nucleotides are TGTGCCAGCAGTCAGGGCCAAACCACTGAAGCTTTCTTT.

This clonotype was found many times. This chain joins TRBV15 and TRBJ1-4; tentative D call: TRBD1 (6 bases). This CDR3 region has 18 residues. Per germline, CDR1 LNHNV and CDR2 YYDKDF (reference sequence). Between the trimmed V and J ends, which lost 2 bases and 0 bases, there was a span of 16 bases. In DNA, the CDR3 is TGTGCCACCAGCAGAACGGACAGCGCAAGTGCAACTAATGAAAAACTGTTTTTT. Amino acid sequence: CATSRTDSASATNEKLFF.

This chain uses TRBV29-1 with TRBJ1-1, with 11 bases identical to TRBD1. The CDR3 is made up of 14 amino acids. CDR1 and CDR2 from the germline V gene are SQVTM and ANQGSEA. V gave up 7 bases and J gave up 4 bases; unmatched junction bases: 8. The CDR3 reads CSGDRGELGTEAFF. In nucleotides, the CDR3 is TGCAGCGGGGACAGGGGGGAACTAGGCACTGAAGCTTTCTTT. Full variable domain (missing parts from reference TRBV29-1 and TRBJ1-1): SAVISQKPSRDICQRGTSLTIQCQVDSQVTMMFWYRQQPGQSLTLIATANQGSEATYESGFVIDKFPISRPNLTFSTLTVSNMSPEDSSIYLCSGDRGELGTEAFFGQGTRLTVV.

Many counts were recorded for this clonotype. In DNA, the CDR3 is TGTGCCAGCAGTTTCAACCTGGGACAGGGCAGAAGCAATCAGCCCCAGCATTTT. Translation gives CASSFNLGQGRSNQPQHF. The chain couples TRBV27 to TRBJ1-5; 9 bases are a match to TRBD1. V dropped 3 bases and J dropped 1; count of bases not matched to a gene: 10. The V gene's germline CDR1 is MNHEY and CDR2 SMNVEV (reference sequence). The length of the CDR3 is 18 residues.

This clonotype appeared many times. J is TRBJ2-1 and V is TRBV7-2; D gene uncertain. The CDR3 is 12 amino acids. CDR1 is SGHTA, CDR2 FQGNSA, per germline. V lost 3 bases, J lost 4 bases, and 4 bases lay in between. CDR3 protein: CASSFQYNEQFF. In DNA, the CDR3 is TGTGCCAGCAGCTTCCAGTACAATGAGCAGTTCTTC.

The chain uses TRBV19 and TRBJ2-2, with D perhaps matching TRBD1 (7 bases). The CDR3 contains 18 residues. The germline V gene encodes CDR1 LNHDA and CDR2 SQIVND (reference sequence). Trimming stripped 7 bases from V and 1 base from J, with 22 bases between. This CDR3 reads CASTPSGGGRLNTGELFF. The CDR3 coding sequence is TGTGCCAGTACCCCATCAGGAGGGGGCAGGCTGAACACCGGGGAGCTGTTTTTT.

The sample holds many counts of this clonotype. This chain uses TRBV2 with TRBJ1-1; D is undetermined. The CDR3 is 13 residues long. Germline lookup yields CDR1 SNHLY and CDR2 FYNNEI. V gave up 7 bases and J gave up 3 bases, with 12 bases separating them. The CDR3 DNA reads TGTGCCAGCATTTGGAGCGGTCACACTGAAGCTTTCTTT. The encoded protein is CASIWSGHTEAFF.

This clonotype was picked up a small number of times. V is TRBV5-1 and J is TRBJ2-2; perhaps TRBD2 as D (6 bases). The CDR3 sequence is 15 residues long. V dropped 4 bases and J dropped 3 bases, with 13 bases sitting between them. Germline CDR1 is SGHRS and CDR2 is YFSETQ. The CDR3 loop is CASSPRSGDTGELFF. CDR3 nucleotide sequence: TGCGCCAGCAGCCCCCGGTCGGGAGACACCGGGGAGCTGTTTTTT.